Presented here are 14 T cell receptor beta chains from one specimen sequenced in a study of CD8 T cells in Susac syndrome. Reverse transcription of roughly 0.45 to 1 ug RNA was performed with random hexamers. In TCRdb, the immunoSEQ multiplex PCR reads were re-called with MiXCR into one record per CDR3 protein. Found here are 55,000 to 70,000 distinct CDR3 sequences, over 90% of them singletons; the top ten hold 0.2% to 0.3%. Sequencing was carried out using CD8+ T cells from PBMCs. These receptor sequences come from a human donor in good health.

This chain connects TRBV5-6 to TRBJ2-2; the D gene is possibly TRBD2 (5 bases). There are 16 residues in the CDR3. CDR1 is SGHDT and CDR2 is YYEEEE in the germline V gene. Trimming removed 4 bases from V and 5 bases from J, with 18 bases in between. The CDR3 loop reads CASSGGDFPGTGELFF. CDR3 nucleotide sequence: TGTGCCAGCAGCGGAGGCGACTTTCCGGGGACCGGGGAGCTGTTTTTT.

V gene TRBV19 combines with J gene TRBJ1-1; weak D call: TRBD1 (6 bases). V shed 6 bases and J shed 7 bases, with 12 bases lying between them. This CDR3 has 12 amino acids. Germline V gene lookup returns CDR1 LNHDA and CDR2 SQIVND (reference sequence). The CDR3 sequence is CASRAGADEAFF. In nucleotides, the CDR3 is TGTGCCAGTAGGGCGGGGGCTGATGAAGCTTTCTTT.

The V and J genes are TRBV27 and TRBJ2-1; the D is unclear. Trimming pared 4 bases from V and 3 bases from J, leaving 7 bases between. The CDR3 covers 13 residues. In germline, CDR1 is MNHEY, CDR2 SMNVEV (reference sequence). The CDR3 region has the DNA TGTGCCAGCAGTTCATCTATCTACAATGAGCAGTTCTTC. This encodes CASSSSIYNEQFF.

This CDR3 reads CASAYAGQGLYEQYF. CDR3 bases: TGTGCCAGCGCCTACGCGGGACAGGGACTCTACGAGCAGTACTTC. The chain recombines TRBV27 with TRBJ2-7; 9 bases fit TRBD1. Per the germline V gene, CDR1 is MNHEY and CDR2 is SMNVEV (reference sequence). The CDR3 length is 15 residues. The ends lost 8 bases at V and 3 bases at J; junction bases unmatched: 11.

The CDR3 nucleotides are TGTGCCAGCAGCGAGACGGGGGGCCTTTGGGCCAACGTCCTGACTTTC. Encoded protein: CASSETGGLWANVLTF. J is TRBJ2-6 and V is TRBV7-3; tentative D call: TRBD2 (7 bases). The CDR3 runs 16 residues. Trimming stripped 5 bases from V and 5 bases from J, with 16 bases between. Germline loops: CDR1 SGHTA, CDR2 FQGTGA.

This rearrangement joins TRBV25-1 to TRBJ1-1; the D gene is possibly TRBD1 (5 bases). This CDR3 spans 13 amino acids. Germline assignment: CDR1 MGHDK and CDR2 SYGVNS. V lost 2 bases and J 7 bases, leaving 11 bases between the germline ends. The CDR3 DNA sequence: TGTGCCAGCAGTGAACTTGGGACGGGTGAAGCTTTCTTT. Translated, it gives CASSELGTGEAFF.

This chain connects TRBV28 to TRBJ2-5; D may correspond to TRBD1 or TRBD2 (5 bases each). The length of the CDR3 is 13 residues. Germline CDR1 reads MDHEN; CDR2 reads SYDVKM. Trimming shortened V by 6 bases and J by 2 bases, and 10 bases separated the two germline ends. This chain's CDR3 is CASRRDGQETQYF. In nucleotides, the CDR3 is TGTGCCAGCAGAAGGGACGGGCAAGAGACCCAGTACTTC.

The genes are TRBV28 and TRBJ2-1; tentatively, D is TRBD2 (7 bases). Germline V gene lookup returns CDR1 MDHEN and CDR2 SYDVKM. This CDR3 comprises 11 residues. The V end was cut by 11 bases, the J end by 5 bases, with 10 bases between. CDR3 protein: CAGGADNEQFF. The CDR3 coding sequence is TGTGCCGGGGGGGCGGACAATGAGCAGTTCTTC. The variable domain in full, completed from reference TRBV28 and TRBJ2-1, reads DVKVTQSSRYLVKRTGEKVFLECVQDMDHENMFWYRQDPGLGLRLIYFSYDVKMKEKGDIPEGYSVSREKKERFSLILESASTNQTSMYLCAGGADNEQFFGPGTRLTVL.

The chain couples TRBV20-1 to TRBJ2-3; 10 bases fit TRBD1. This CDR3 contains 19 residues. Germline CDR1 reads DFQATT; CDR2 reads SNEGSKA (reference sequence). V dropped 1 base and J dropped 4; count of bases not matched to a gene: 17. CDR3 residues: CSARGSGTGVIVWADTQYF. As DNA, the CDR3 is TGCAGTGCTAGAGGTTCCGGGACAGGGGTTATAGTTTGGGCAGATACGCAGTATTTT.

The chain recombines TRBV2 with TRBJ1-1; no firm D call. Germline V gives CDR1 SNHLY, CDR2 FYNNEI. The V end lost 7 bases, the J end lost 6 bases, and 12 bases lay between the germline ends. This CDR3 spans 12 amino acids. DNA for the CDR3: TGTGCCAGCACGAGGGAGGGCCCTGAAGCTTTCTTT. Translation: CASTREGPEAFF. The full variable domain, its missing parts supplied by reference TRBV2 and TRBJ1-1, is EPEVTQTPSHQVTQMGQEVILRCVPISNHLYFYWYRQILGQKVEFLVSFYNNEISEKSEIFDDQFSVERPDGSNFTLKIRSTKLEDSAMYFCASTREGPEAFFGQGTRLTVV.

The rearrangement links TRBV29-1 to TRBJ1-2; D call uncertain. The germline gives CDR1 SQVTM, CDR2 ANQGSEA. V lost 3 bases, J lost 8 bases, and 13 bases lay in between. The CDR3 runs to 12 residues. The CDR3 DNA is TGCAGCGTTGAGTCCGGGAATGGGGGCTACACCTTC. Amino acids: CSVESGNGGYTF.

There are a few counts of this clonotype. Here the CDR3 DNA reads TGTGCCAGCGGCGCGGGACGTGCTGAAGCTTTCTTT. It translates to CASGAGRAEAFF. The gene calls are TRBV13 and TRBJ1-1; a possible D gene is TRBD1 (5 bases). Trimming pared 8 bases from V and 6 bases from J, leaving 13 bases between. The CDR3 runs 12 residues. Germline values: CDR1 PRHDT, CDR2 FYEKMQ (reference sequence).

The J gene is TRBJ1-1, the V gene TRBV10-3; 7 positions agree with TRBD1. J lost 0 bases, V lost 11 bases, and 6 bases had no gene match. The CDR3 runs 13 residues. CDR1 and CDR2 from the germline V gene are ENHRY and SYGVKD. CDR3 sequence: CAAGGQMNTEAFF. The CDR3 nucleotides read TGTGCCGCCGGGGGACAGATGAACACTGAAGCTTTCTTT.

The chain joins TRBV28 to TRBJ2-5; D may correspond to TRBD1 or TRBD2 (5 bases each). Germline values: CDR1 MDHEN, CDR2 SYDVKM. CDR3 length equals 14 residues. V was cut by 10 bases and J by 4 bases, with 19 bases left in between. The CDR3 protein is CATLTELGVETQYF. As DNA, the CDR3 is TGTGCCACCTTGACTGAACTGGGGGTAGAGACCCAGTACTTC.